Below, 13 T cell receptor beta chains from the same sample are listed, as sequenced in a study of T cell responses to AZD1222 COVID-19 vaccine. Libraries were prepared by immunoSEQ multiplex PCR; TCRdb keeps only in-frame clonotypes and omits some of them. This table holds some 100,000 clones, roughly 93% found once. The source material was peripheral blood, sampled on day 0 of AZD1222 vaccination. All receptors derive from an adult in good health.

The chain couples TRBV6-2 or TRBV6-3 to TRBJ2-1, with 11 positions matching TRBD2. V dropped 4 bases and J dropped 8; count of bases not matched to a gene: 10. CDR1 and CDR2 (germline): MNHEY, SVGEGT. The CDR3 length is 16 residues. The CDR3 loop reads CASSSLLAGGQDEQFF. DNA for the CDR3: TGTGCCAGCAGTTCTCTTTTAGCGGGGGGGCAGGATGAGCAGTTCTTC.

The J gene is TRBJ1-1, the V gene TRBV2, with no clear D. Germline V CDR1 and CDR2: SNHLY, FYNNEI. The CDR3 consists of 14 residues. Between the trimmed V and J ends, which lost 4 bases and 7 bases, there was a span of 16 bases. CDR3 in DNA: TGTGCCAGCAGTGTCCTTTCTGAGGAAGGTGAAGCTTTCTTT. Protein product: CASSVLSEEGEAFF.

V usage is TRBV2 and J usage is TRBJ2-7; the match to TRBD2 covers 12 bases. J gave up 6 bases and V 5 bases, and 5 bases lay outside the gene matches. The germline CDR1 and CDR2 sequences are SNHLY and FYNNEI. The CDR3 length is 14 residues. The CDR3 DNA reads as TGTGCCAGCAGTCCTAGCGGGGGGGCGGGCGAGCAGTACTTC. Amino acids: CASSPSGGAGEQYF.

The chain uses TRBV7-2 and TRBJ1-2, with no clear D. Germline values: CDR1 SGHTA, CDR2 FQGNSA. The V end lost 5 bases, the J end lost 4 bases, and 14 bases lay between the germline ends. The CDR3 runs 14 residues. The CDR3 nucleotides read TGTGCCAGCAGCCCAAATAGACGGACCTATGGCTACACCTTC. It encodes CASSPNRRTYGYTF.

The rearrangement links TRBV10-3 to TRBJ1-2, with D perhaps matching TRBD1 (6 bases). Trimming took off 10 bases at V and 4 bases at J, with 19 bases between the two ends. Germline V gene sequence: CDR1 ENHRY, CDR2 SYGVKD. CDR3 size: 14 residues. CDR3 in amino acids: CATRPDAGAYGYTF. In nucleotides, the CDR3 is TGTGCCACCCGGCCGGATGCAGGGGCCTATGGCTACACCTTC.

The J gene is TRBJ1-2, the V gene TRBV7-2, with D unclear. This CDR3 has 12 amino acids. Germline values: CDR1 SGHTA, CDR2 FQGNSA. Trimming cost V 1 base and J 8 bases, with 8 bases left between them. As DNA, the CDR3 is TGTGCCAGCAGCTTAGACATGGTAGGCTACACCTTC. It yields the protein CASSLDMVGYTF.

The chain carries TRBV24-1 and TRBJ1-2; D call uncertain. V was trimmed by 5 bases and J by 1 base, leaving 7 bases between them. Germline CDR1 reads KGHDR; CDR2 reads SFDVKD. This CDR3 has 13 residues. The CDR3, as DNA: TGTGCCACCAGTGCAGGCTTTAACTATGGCTACACCTTC. This codes for CATSAGFNYGYTF.

The CDR3 sequence is CASSYPGLNYEQYF. The CDR3 bases are TGTGCCAGCAGTTACCCAGGGTTGAACTACGAGCAGTACTTC. The V call is TRBV28, the J call TRBJ2-7; perhaps TRBD1 as D (5 bases). Germline V lookup: CDR1 MDHEN, CDR2 SYDVKM. The CDR3 length is 14 residues. Trimming took 4 bases from V and 3 from J, leaving 13 bases between them.

This clone was recorded once. The CDR3 sequence: CASSQGTPDYNEQFF. CDR3 coding DNA: TGTGCCAGCAGCCAAGGGACACCCGACTACAATGAGCAGTTCTTC. V and J are TRBV3-1 (or the pseudogene TRBV3-2) and TRBJ2-1; a possible D gene is TRBD1 (5 bases). This CDR3 is 15 amino acids long. Looked up from germline, CDR1 is LGHDT and CDR2 is YNNKEL (reference sequence). Trimming removed 1 base from V and 3 bases from J, with 10 bases in between.

This clone was recorded only once. The chain combines TRBV15 with TRBJ1-1, with 7 bases aligning to TRBD1. This CDR3 region has 14 residues. Germline V gives CDR1 LNHNV, CDR2 YYDKDF (reference sequence). With 1 base clipped from V and 1 base from J, the junction kept 0 bases outside the gene matches. The CDR3 reads CATSRGQGNTEAFF. The CDR3, as DNA: TGTGCCACCAGCAGAGGACAGGGGAACACTGAAGCTTTCTTT.

V is TRBV7-8 and J is TRBJ2-7, with a possible D match to TRBD1 (6 bases). Per the germline V gene, CDR1 is SGHVS and CDR2 is FQNEAQ. CDR3 length equals 15 residues. Trimming cost V 4 bases and J 5 bases, with 18 bases left between them. Here the CDR3 reads CASSSTRIQGNEQYF. DNA of the CDR3: TGTGCCAGCAGCTCGACCCGAATTCAGGGGAACGAGCAGTACTTC.

The J gene is TRBJ1-2, the V gene TRBV12-3 or TRBV12-4; no definite D call. Deletions cut 4 bases from V and 6 bases from J, with 12 bases between. CDR3 length: 13 amino acids. CDR3 sequence: CASSSSSRDGYTF. CDR3 nucleotide sequence: TGTGCCAGCAGTTCCTCCTCTCGGGATGGCTACACCTTC.

The chain couples TRBV19 to TRBJ1-2, with D perhaps matching TRBD1 (5 bases). Germline lookup yields CDR1 LNHDA and CDR2 SQIVND (reference sequence). The CDR3 is 14 amino acids. V shed 1 base and J shed 4 bases, with 10 bases lying between them. CDR3 in amino acids: CASSIAQDSYGYTF. The CDR3 bases are TGTGCCAGTAGTATAGCCCAAGACAGCTATGGCTACACCTTC.